Below, 6 T cell receptor beta chains from the same sample are listed, as sequenced in a study of identical twins. Each CDR3 protein is one row after TCRdb ran MiXCR on the 5' RACE reads. The sample consists of roughly 290,000 distinct CDR3 sequences, roughly 10% of them appearing once. These sequences were also reported in another study, on yellow fever vaccine responses in identical twins.

The sequenced sample consisted of CD8+ T cells sorted from blood. The receptors derive from a woman aged 18-29 years in good health.

This clonotype was detected only a few times. The chain links TRBV29-1 to TRBJ2-6; no clear D gene. Trimming cost V 7 bases and J 2 bases, with 6 bases left between them. CDR3 size: 12 residues. Per the germline V gene, CDR1 is SQVTM and CDR2 is ANQGSEA. The CDR3 DNA reads TGCAGCGCAACCACTGGGGCCAACGTCCTGACTTTC. Translation gives CSATTGANVLTF.

This clonotype was counted at least ten times. The chain recombines TRBV29-1 with TRBJ2-1, with a possible D match to TRBD2 (5 bases). Germline CDR1 is SQVTM and CDR2 is ANQGSEA. This CDR3 spans 16 amino acids. The V end lost 0 bases, the J end lost 2 bases, and 14 bases lay between the germline ends. The CDR3 protein is CSVEDPRGRTYNEQFF. CDR3 bases: TGCAGCGTTGAAGATCCTCGCGGGCGTACCTACAATGAGCAGTTCTTC.

This clonotype was observed at least ten times. J is TRBJ2-7 and V is TRBV28; 8 nucleotides align to TRBD2. The CDR3 covers 15 residues. V was pared by 1 base and J by 4 bases, with 6 bases of the junction left unmatched. CDR1 and CDR2 from the germline V gene are MDHEN and SYDVKM. The CDR3 region is CASSLSLAAGYEQYF. CDR3 in DNA: TGTGCCAGCAGTTTATCACTAGCGGCCGGATACGAGCAGTACTTC.

This clonotype was counted ten times or more. The chain joins TRBV7-9 to TRBJ2-1; D is uncertain. This CDR3 region has 15 residues. The germline V gene has CDR1 SEHNR and CDR2 FQNEAQ (reference sequence). Trimming cost V 0 bases and J 4 bases, with 10 bases left between them. CDR3 bases: TGTGCCAGCAGCTTAGCGAATTCCGTATACAATGAGCAGTTCTTC. Encoded protein: CASSLANSVYNEQFF.

This clonotype was detected ten times or more. The chain uses TRBV27 and TRBJ1-1; D unresolved. The CDR3 is 12 amino acids. The germline CDR1 and CDR2 sequences are MNHEY and SMNVEV (reference sequence). V dropped 9 bases and J dropped 4 bases, with 12 bases sitting between them. In DNA form, the CDR3 reads TGTGCCAGTAGGAATAGAGGCACTGAAGCTTTCTTT. Its protein product is CASRNRGTEAFF.

In nucleotides, the CDR3 is TGTGCCAGCAGCCCTCTAGCGGGGTCCTCCCCAGATACGCAGTATTTT. This translates into CASSPLAGSSPDTQYF. This chain uses TRBV7-3 with TRBJ2-3; the match to TRBD2 covers 9 bases. Germline values: CDR1 SGHTA, CDR2 FQGTGA. The V segment lost 5 bases and the J segment 4 bases; nucleotides outside the gene matches: 10. This CDR3 region has 16 residues.